A selection of T cell receptor beta chains follows, all from one sample in a study of vaccination and CD4 T cells after COVID-19. Their recognized antigens are unknown. TCRdb re-called the PCR reads with MiXCR, one entry per CDR3 protein. The table records nearly 5,500 distinct CDR3 sequences, 62% of them present only once. The specimen sequenced was CD4+ T cells from blood, cultured in vitro. The receptors shown here come from a human donor in good health. CDR3s include the opening cysteine and the closing phenylalanine or tryptophan. Rows give clone size only sometimes, using once, few, many, or a class for an expanded clone.

>TRBJ1-2|TRBV5-4|-
CASTGGPNYGYTF
>TRBJ2-1|TRBV6-2/TRBV6-3|-
CASSQITSGPYNEQFF
>TRBJ1-1|TRBV2|-
CASRGPGSIKAAEAFF
>TRBJ1-5|TRBV6-4|large
CASSDSPSGNNQPQHF
>TRBJ2-5|TRBV6-5|few
CASSLQTQETQYF
>TRBJ2-3|TRBV23-1|once
CASSQSLCDTQYF
>TRBJ1-1|TRBV6-1|few
CASSEQPGTGEAFF
>TRBJ2-3|TRBV11-2|-
CASSLAGGPTDTQYF
>TRBJ2-2|TRBV20-1|-
CSASLASGVTGELFF
>TRBJ1-5|TRBV6-2/TRBV6-3|-
CASSYGGWNQPQHF
>TRBJ2-1|TRBV20-1|-
CSADRAANYNEQFF
>TRBJ2-3|TRBV25-1|-
CASSYGGPSTDTQYF
>TRBJ1-2|TRBV6-2/TRBV6-3|-
CASSYGGRGEDGYTF
>TRBJ1-2|TRBV25-1|-
CANSATGTGAYGYIF
>TRBJ2-7|TRBV18|-
CASSSTPLSSYEQYF